The rows below give T cell receptor beta chains drawn from one sample of a study of T cell responses to AZD1222 COVID-19 vaccine. Repertoires were generated with immunoSEQ multiplex PCR, while TCRdb's copy carries only in-frame clones and drops some. The sample lists 150,000 to 200,000 clones; approximately 95% were seen once. The specimen comprised peripheral blood, sampled 28 days after the second AZD1222 dose. The receptor set was obtained from an adult who received the AZD1222 COVID-19 vaccine. CDR3s include the opening cysteine and the closing phenylalanine or tryptophan. The D gene is left open where the match is weak. Only some rows state a clone size, as once, few, many or a class for expanded clones.

j_gene: TRBJ2-3; d_gene: TRBD2; abundance: .; v_gene: TRBV27; CDR3nt: TGTGCCAGCAGTTCTGATAGCGGGGGTCGCACAGATACGCAGTATTTT; CDR3aa: CASSSDSGGRTDTQYF
j_gene: TRBJ2-7; d_gene: TRBD1; abundance: .; v_gene: TRBV29-1; CDR3nt: TGCAGCGTTGCGATCGGACAGGGCTACGAGCAGTACTTC; CDR3aa: CSVAIGQGYEQYF
j_gene: TRBJ2-7; d_gene: TRBD1; abundance: .; v_gene: TRBV18; CDR3nt: TGTGCCAGCTCACCGGACAGGGGAGCCTACGAGCAGTACTTC; CDR3aa: CASSPDRGAYEQYF
j_gene: TRBJ2-1; d_gene: .; abundance: once; v_gene: TRBV5-1; CDR3nt: TGCGCCAGCAGCTTGCAAGTCGCCAGTTACAATGAGCAGTTCTTC; CDR3aa: CASSLQVASYNEQFF
j_gene: TRBJ1-2; d_gene: .; abundance: .; v_gene: TRBV27; CDR3nt: TGTGCCACCGGGTTCTTGGGGAGAACTAACTATGGCTACACCTTC; CDR3aa: CATGFLGRTNYGYTF
j_gene: TRBJ2-5; d_gene: .; abundance: .; v_gene: TRBV15; CDR3nt: TGTGCCACCAGCAGAGATAACGGGGGACGGGAGACCCAGTACTTC; CDR3aa: CATSRDNGGRETQYF
j_gene: TRBJ1-3; d_gene: .; abundance: .; v_gene: TRBV9; CDR3nt: TGTGCCAGCAGCGTGGCTCTCTCTGGAAACACCATATATTTT; CDR3aa: CASSVALSGNTIYF
j_gene: TRBJ1-2; d_gene: TRBD1; abundance: .; v_gene: TRBV2; CDR3nt: TGTGCCAGCACCCCGATGAGGGGGCAAGGTGGCTACACCTTC; CDR3aa: CASTPMRGQGGYTF
j_gene: TRBJ1-5; d_gene: .; abundance: .; v_gene: TRBV4-1; CDR3nt: TGCGCCAGCAGCCAACAAGGTGATCAGCCCCAGCATTTT; CDR3aa: CASSQQGDQPQHF
j_gene: TRBJ2-6; d_gene: .; abundance: .; v_gene: TRBV2; CDR3nt: TGTGCCAGCAGTGCGGCGAGACTAAGTGGGGCCAACGTCCTGACTTTC; CDR3aa: CASSAARLSGANVLTF
j_gene: TRBJ1-3; d_gene: TRBD1; abundance: .; v_gene: TRBV5-5; CDR3nt: TGTGCCAGCAGCTTTAACAGGGGGAGAAACACCATATATTTT; CDR3aa: CASSFNRGRNTIYF
j_gene: TRBJ2-7; d_gene: .; abundance: .; v_gene: TRBV7-8; CDR3nt: TGTGCCAGCAGCTTAGTTGGCATATCCTACGAGCAGTACTTC; CDR3aa: CASSLVGISYEQYF
j_gene: TRBJ1-1; d_gene: .; abundance: once; v_gene: TRBV7-9; CDR3nt: TGTGCCAGCAGCTTAGGGCCGGGCAGGGCGGCTGAAGCTTTCTTT; CDR3aa: CASSLGPGRAAEAFF
j_gene: TRBJ1-1; d_gene: .; abundance: .; v_gene: TRBV18; CDR3nt: TGTGCCAGCTCACCAGGCGGGGGTACTATGAACACTGAAGCTTTCTTT; CDR3aa: CASSPGGGTMNTEAFF
j_gene: TRBJ2-1; d_gene: TRBD2; abundance: .; v_gene: TRBV24-1; CDR3nt: TGTGCCACCAGTGATGAGGGTGGCGGGGGTAACAATGAGCAGTTCTTC; CDR3aa: CATSDEGGGGNNEQFF
j_gene: TRBJ2-7; d_gene: TRBD1; abundance: .; v_gene: TRBV19; CDR3nt: TGTGCCAGTAGTAGGGGACAGGGCTACGAGCAGTACTTC; CDR3aa: CASSRGQGYEQYF
j_gene: TRBJ1-4; d_gene: TRBD1; abundance: .; v_gene: TRBV2; CDR3nt: TGTGCCAGCAGCCGGAAAGGAGGGACAGCCGAAAAACTGTTTTTT; CDR3aa: CASSRKGGTAEKLFF
j_gene: TRBJ1-1; d_gene: TRBD1; abundance: once; v_gene: TRBV18; CDR3nt: TGTGCCAGCTCACCACCTACTGGGACAGGGGTGAACACTGAAGCTTTCTTT; CDR3aa: CASSPPTGTGVNTEAFF
j_gene: TRBJ1-2; d_gene: .; abundance: .; v_gene: TRBV7-9; CDR3nt: TGTGCCAGCAGCTTAGAGGGACAACCTGACTATGGCTACACCTTC; CDR3aa: CASSLEGQPDYGYTF
j_gene: TRBJ2-5; d_gene: .; abundance: .; v_gene: TRBV14; CDR3nt: TGTGCCAGCAGCCAAGATTACGCGAGCGCGGAGACCCAGTACTTC; CDR3aa: CASSQDYASAETQYF
j_gene: TRBJ1-5; d_gene: TRBD1; abundance: once; v_gene: TRBV5-1; CDR3nt: TGCGCCAGCAGCTTGGGGGACAGTAACAATCAGCCCCAGCATTTT; CDR3aa: CASSLGDSNNQPQHF
j_gene: TRBJ2-1; d_gene: .; abundance: .; v_gene: TRBV3-1/TRBV3-2; CDR3nt: TGTGCCAGCAGAAGTAGCGGTGAGCAGTTCTTC; CDR3aa: CASRSSGEQFF
j_gene: TRBJ1-2; d_gene: .; abundance: .; v_gene: TRBV6-5; CDR3nt: TGTGCCAGCAGGGGGGCCTATTCGTCCTATGGCTACACCTTC; CDR3aa: CASRGAYSSYGYTF
j_gene: TRBJ1-5; d_gene: .; abundance: .; v_gene: TRBV20-1; CDR3nt: TGCAGTGCTAGTGGGGGGGATCAGCCCCAGCATTTT; CDR3aa: CSASGGDQPQHF
j_gene: TRBJ1-4; d_gene: .; abundance: .; v_gene: TRBV19; CDR3nt: TGTGCCAGTAGTTCTATAACCCCTAAACGGGGTGAAAAACTGTTTTTT; CDR3aa: CASSSITPKRGEKLFF
j_gene: TRBJ1-5; d_gene: .; abundance: .; v_gene: TRBV7-9; CDR3nt: TGTGCCAGCAGCTTAGCGGGGGAGGGTAGCAATCAGCCCCAGCATTTT; CDR3aa: CASSLAGEGSNQPQHF
j_gene: TRBJ1-5; d_gene: .; abundance: .; v_gene: TRBV19; CDR3nt: .; CDR3aa: CASTSGFAGQPQHF
j_gene: TRBJ2-1; d_gene: TRBD2; abundance: .; v_gene: TRBV11-3; CDR3nt: TGTGCCAGCGCAGATAGCGGGGGGAACTACAATGAGCAGTTCTTC; CDR3aa: CASADSGGNYNEQFF
j_gene: TRBJ2-3; d_gene: .; abundance: .; v_gene: TRBV10-2; CDR3nt: TGCGCCAGCAAGGGGTTTGATACGCAGTATTTT; CDR3aa: CASKGFDTQYF
j_gene: TRBJ1-2; d_gene: .; abundance: .; v_gene: TRBV6-1; CDR3nt: TGTGCCAGCAGTGAAGCGCCAGGCTATGGCTACACCTTC; CDR3aa: CASSEAPGYGYTF
j_gene: TRBJ2-7; d_gene: .; abundance: .; v_gene: TRBV23-1; CDR3nt: TGCGCCAGCATGCAGGCGCAAGATGAGCAGTACTTC; CDR3aa: CASMQAQDEQYF
j_gene: TRBJ1-2; d_gene: .; abundance: .; v_gene: TRBV7-8; CDR3nt: TGTGCCAGCACTTTAGCCGAGGGAAACTATGGCTACACCTTC; CDR3aa: CASTLAEGNYGYTF
j_gene: TRBJ2-3; d_gene: TRBD2; abundance: .; v_gene: TRBV11-2; CDR3nt: TGTGCCAGCAGCTTAGATCTTAGCGGGGGGGCGTTCACAGATACGCAGTATTTT; CDR3aa: CASSLDLSGGAFTDTQYF
j_gene: TRBJ2-4; d_gene: TRBD2; abundance: .; v_gene: TRBV6-2/TRBV6-3; CDR3nt: TGTGCCAGCAGCCCCGCTAGCGGGGGTCGGGGCAAAAACATTCAGTACTTC; CDR3aa: CASSPASGGRGKNIQYF
j_gene: TRBJ1-1; d_gene: TRBD1; abundance: .; v_gene: TRBV18; CDR3nt: TGTGCCAGCTCTCCGGGACAGGGTATGTGGGAGGACACTGAAGCTTTCTTT; CDR3aa: CASSPGQGMWEDTEAFF
j_gene: TRBJ2-7; d_gene: .; abundance: .; v_gene: TRBV4-2; CDR3nt: TGTGCCAGCAGCCAAGAACCCCCGTACTCCTACGAGCAGTACTTC; CDR3aa: CASSQEPPYSYEQYF
j_gene: TRBJ2-1; d_gene: .; abundance: .; v_gene: TRBV7-9; CDR3nt: TGTGCCAGCAGCTTAGGAGCGGTGGTCGATGAGCAGTTCTTC; CDR3aa: CASSLGAVVDEQFF
j_gene: TRBJ1-2; d_gene: .; abundance: .; v_gene: TRBV9; CDR3nt: TGTGCCAGCAGGGAGGGGTCCTATGGCTACACCTTC; CDR3aa: CASREGSYGYTF
j_gene: TRBJ1-6; d_gene: .; abundance: .; v_gene: TRBV27; CDR3nt: TGTGCCAGCAGTTTTGGAAGGGGACTTTATAATTCACCCCTCCACTTT; CDR3aa: CASSFGRGLYNSPLHF
j_gene: TRBJ1-5; d_gene: .; abundance: .; v_gene: TRBV6-5; CDR3nt: TGTGCCAGCAGGGTCGGCTATAGCAATCAGCCCCAGCATTTT; CDR3aa: CASRVGYSNQPQHF
j_gene: TRBJ2-7; d_gene: .; abundance: .; v_gene: TRBV5-1; CDR3nt: TGCGCCAGCAGCTTAAACAGGGGACTCGACGAGCAGTACTTC; CDR3aa: CASSLNRGLDEQYF
j_gene: TRBJ1-5; d_gene: .; abundance: .; v_gene: TRBV28; CDR3nt: TGTGCCAGCAGAGGACAGCTCAATCAGCCCCAGCATTTT; CDR3aa: CASRGQLNQPQHF
j_gene: TRBJ1-2; d_gene: TRBD1; abundance: .; v_gene: TRBV4-1; CDR3nt: TGCGCCAGCAGCCCATTCAGGGGGAATGGCTACACCTTC; CDR3aa: CASSPFRGNGYTF
j_gene: TRBJ2-1; d_gene: .; abundance: .; v_gene: TRBV4-3; CDR3nt: TGCGCCAGCAGCCAAGGATGGGAACGAGGGAATGAGCAGTTCTTC; CDR3aa: CASSQGWERGNEQFF
j_gene: TRBJ1-5; d_gene: .; abundance: .; v_gene: TRBV30; CDR3nt: TGTGCCTGGAGTGTGGGGGGCAATCAGCCCCAGCATTTT; CDR3aa: CAWSVGGNQPQHF
j_gene: TRBJ1-1; d_gene: .; abundance: .; v_gene: TRBV5-1; CDR3nt: TGCGCCAGCAGCTTGGTGTCAGACCTCGCATCTGAAGCTTTCTTT; CDR3aa: CASSLVSDLASEAFF
j_gene: TRBJ2-3; d_gene: TRBD2; abundance: .; v_gene: TRBV7-9; CDR3nt: TGTGCCAGCAGCCCACGACTAGCGCTCACAGATACGCAGTATTTT; CDR3aa: CASSPRLALTDTQYF
j_gene: TRBJ2-3; d_gene: .; abundance: .; v_gene: TRBV10-3; CDR3nt: TGTGCCTCCGACCCCGGAGGGATGACAGATACGCAGTATTTT; CDR3aa: CASDPGGMTDTQYF
j_gene: TRBJ1-6; d_gene: .; abundance: .; v_gene: TRBV15; CDR3nt: TGTGCCACCAGCAGAGATTGGGGAGGAGGTTCACCCCTCCACTTT; CDR3aa: CATSRDWGGGSPLHF
j_gene: TRBJ1-1; d_gene: .; abundance: .; v_gene: TRBV7-2; CDR3nt: TGTGCCAGCAGCTTACGGCAGACAGACACTGAAGCTTTCTTT; CDR3aa: CASSLRQTDTEAFF
j_gene: TRBJ1-1; d_gene: .; abundance: .; v_gene: TRBV5-1; CDR3nt: TGCGCCAGCAGCCTCGGGACTGCGAACACTGAAGCTTTCTTT; CDR3aa: CASSLGTANTEAFF
j_gene: TRBJ1-2; d_gene: .; abundance: .; v_gene: TRBV19; CDR3nt: TGTGCCAGTAGTAGTGGCGGAGGCTACCTTTATGGCTACACCTTC; CDR3aa: CASSSGGGYLYGYTF
j_gene: TRBJ1-5; d_gene: .; abundance: .; v_gene: TRBV5-5; CDR3nt: TGTGCCAGCAGCTTGGCGGGGGTCTATCAGCCCCAGCATTTT; CDR3aa: CASSLAGVYQPQHF